The 29 T cell receptor beta chains below come from one sample, sequenced in a study of post-analysis software for immune sequencing data. Points from the study as a whole: Controls had lower frequencies than patients of roughly five TRBV segments, which included TRBV5-6, TRBV5-1 and TRBV20-1.

Their specific antigens are unknown. Prepared TCR beta cDNA libraries contained unique molecular identifiers. A single record per CDR3 protein comes from TCRdb applying MiXCR to the PCR reads. The table lists more than 450,000 distinct CDR3 sequences, roughly two fifths of them singletons. Sequencing input: blood. The receptors were gathered from a girl aged 5-17 years with multiple sclerosis.

The genes are TRBV5-4 and TRBJ2-2; D gene uncertain. This CDR3 is 16 amino acids long. Germline CDR1 SGHNT, CDR2 YYREEE (reference sequence). Trimming shortened V by 2 bases and J by 2 bases, and 13 bases separated the two germline ends. The CDR3 is CASSFPVGSNTGELFF. CDR3 nucleotide sequence: TGTGCCAGCAGCTTCCCCGTAGGATCAAACACCGGGGAGCTGTTTTTT.

The genes are TRBV6-1 and TRBJ1-6; TRBD1 matches at 8 bases. This CDR3 region has 13 residues. Germline lookup yields CDR1 MNHNS and CDR2 SASEGT. J gave up 14 bases and V 6 bases, and 9 bases lay outside the gene matches. For the CDR3, the DNA is TGTGCCAGCAGAACACAAAGGGGACAGGCCCTCCACTTT. Translation: CASRTQRGQALHF.

V and J are TRBV12-3 or TRBV12-4 and TRBJ2-7, with 8 bases identical to TRBD2. The CDR3 runs 16 residues. V was clipped by 4 bases and J by 0 bases; unmatched bases: 8. In nucleotides, the CDR3 is TGTGCCAGCAGTTCCACAGGTAGCGGGGTCTCCTACGAGCAGTACTTC. Amino acids: CASSSTGSGVSYEQYF.

The table lists this clonotype with a few counts. The chain carries TRBV4-2 and TRBJ1-6; 8 nucleotides agree with TRBD1. The V gene end was trimmed by 1 base and the J gene end by 7 bases; junction bases not matched to a gene: 9. CDR3 length: 17 residues. Germline CDR1 reads LGHNA; CDR2 reads YNFKEQ. This CDR3 is CASSQGSRGRDNSPLHF. The CDR3 nucleotides read TGTGCCAGCAGCCAAGGCAGCAGGGGGCGCGACAATTCACCCCTCCACTTT.

The chain combines TRBV3-1 with TRBJ2-2; D is possibly TRBD1 or TRBD2 (5 bases each). V was pared by 4 bases and J by 10 bases, with 22 bases between. Germline V CDR1 and CDR2: LGHDT, YNNKEL (reference sequence). The CDR3 has 16 amino acids. The CDR3 loop reads CASSPPRDGWREELFF. The CDR3 DNA follows: TGTGCCAGCAGCCCACCCCGGGACGGTTGGCGTGAGGAGCTGTTTTTT.

The chain recombines TRBV2 with TRBJ1-5, with TRBD1 as a possible D gene (6 bases). Germline assignment: CDR1 SNHLY and CDR2 FYNNEI. The germline V and J ends were trimmed by 2 bases and 5 bases, with 10 bases remaining between them. The CDR3 loop spans 14 amino acids. The CDR3 DNA reads as TGTGCCAGCAGTGAACGGACAGCTCATCAGCCCCAGCATTTT. Protein sequence: CASSERTAHQPQHF.

Only a few counts were recorded for this clonotype. The chain combines TRBV7-2 with TRBJ2-7; 9 bases align to TRBD1. V shed 5 bases and J 4 bases; nucleotides not matched to a gene: 15. The CDR3 length is 17 residues. Germline-derived CDR1 and CDR2 are SGHTA and FQGNSA. The CDR3: CASSGSRDRERLYEQYF. CDR3 DNA sequence: TGTGCCAGCAGCGGAAGCCGGGACAGGGAAAGGTTATACGAGCAGTACTTC. The full variable domain, its missing parts supplied by reference TRBV7-2 and TRBJ2-7, is GAGVSQSPSNKVTEKGKDVELRCDPISGHTALYWYRQSLGQGLEFLIYFQGNSAPDKSGLPSDRFSAERTGGSVSTLTIQRTQQEDSAVYLCASSGSRDRERLYEQYFGPGTRLTVT.

This clonotype showed up just a few times. This chain joins TRBV4-1 and TRBJ1-2; the D gene is possibly TRBD1 (5 bases). Germline V CDR1 and CDR2: MGHRA, YSYEKL. V was pared by 3 bases and J by 0 bases, with 14 bases between. The CDR3 length is 16 residues. CDR3 loop: CASSQVPTEANYGYTF. CDR3 coding DNA: TGCGCCAGCAGCCAGGTGCCGACAGAGGCTAACTATGGCTACACCTTC.

J is TRBJ1-2 and V is TRBV20-1; D may be TRBD1 (6 bases). This CDR3 spans 15 amino acids. The germline V gene encodes CDR1 DFQATT and CDR2 SNEGSKA (reference sequence). V was shortened by 5 bases and J by 8 bases, with 24 bases between the two germline ends. The CDR3 spells CSAPWGGRSFNGYTF. The CDR3, as DNA: TGCAGTGCTCCCTGGGGGGGCCGATCATTCAACGGCTACACCTTC.

The V gene is TRBV12-3 or TRBV12-4, the J gene TRBJ2-1, with D perhaps being TRBD1 or TRBD2 (5 bases each). The germline V and J ends were trimmed by 1 base and 7 bases, with 14 bases remaining between them. This CDR3 spans 15 amino acids. The CDR3 here is CASSLGSAWGNEQFF. CDR3 sequence (DNA): TGTGCCAGCAGTTTAGGGTCTGCTTGGGGGAATGAGCAGTTCTTC.

This clonotype has more than one count but fewer than ten. The chain links TRBV10-3 to TRBJ2-7; TRBD1 matches at 7 bases. The ends lost 10 bases at V and 3 bases at J; junction bases unmatched: 6. CDR1 is ENHRY, CDR2 SYGVKD, per germline. The CDR3 loop spans 12 amino acids. CDR3 amino acids: CATLRQGYEQYF. In DNA form, the CDR3 reads TGTGCCACCTTAAGACAGGGCTACGAGCAGTACTTC.

V and J are TRBV20-1 and TRBJ2-7; TRBD2 aligns across 12 bases. Trimming cost V 4 bases and J 5 bases; bases outside gene matches: 12. The CDR3 runs 16 residues. Germline V gene data show CDR1 as DFQATT and CDR2 as SNEGSKA (reference sequence). In nucleotides, the CDR3 is TGCAGTGCTACCGACCCTAGCGGGGGGGTTAGCAACGAGCAGTACTTC. Translation: CSATDPSGGVSNEQYF.

The CDR3 DNA reads as TGTGCCAGCAGCCGTACGGGGGGCCACGAGCAGTACTTC. Its translation: CASSRTGGHEQYF. V is TRBV7-2 and J is TRBJ2-7, with TRBD2 as a possible D gene (7 bases). Germline CDR1 SGHTA, CDR2 FQGNSA. The V end was cut by 5 bases, the J end by 5 bases, with 13 bases between. CDR3 length equals 13 residues.

The genes are TRBV20-1 and TRBJ2-4; the match to TRBD2 covers 7 bases. Per the germline V gene, CDR1 is DFQATT and CDR2 is SNEGSKA (reference sequence). Trimming removed 4 bases from V and 0 bases from J; junction bases left unmatched: 18. The CDR3 loop spans 19 amino acids. The CDR3 DNA follows: TGCAGTGCTAAAGATCATGAGGGGAGGGGTACCCTAGCCAAAAACATTCAGTACTTC. It yields the protein CSAKDHEGRGTLAKNIQYF.

A remark on this clonotype: Relative to the germline gene, one junction end is altered; a read error may explain this. The chain carries TRBV29-1 and TRBJ2-5; 9 positions match TRBD2. TRBJ2-7 explains the end of the DNA better; the J call may be wrong. In germline, CDR1 is SQVTM, CDR2 ANQGSEA. The CDR3 has 15 residues. For the CDR3, the DNA is TGCGGCGTTGAAGATTTGACTAGCGGACCGTACGAGCAGTACTTC. Protein: CGVEDLTSGPYEQYF.

The chain recombines TRBV3-1 with TRBJ2-1, with D unclear. The germline gives CDR1 LGHDT, CDR2 YNNKEL (reference sequence). The V and J ends lost 5 bases and 9 bases respectively, with 8 bases between them. This CDR3 is 11 amino acids long. For the CDR3, the DNA is TGTGCCAGCAGCGGTAAGGTTGAGCAGTTCTTC. This encodes CASSGKVEQFF.

V is TRBV9 and J is TRBJ2-5; possibly TRBD1 or TRBD2 for D (5 bases each). This CDR3 is built from 17 residues. Germline V gene lookup returns CDR1 SGDLS and CDR2 YYNGEE. V lost 4 bases and J 11 bases, leaving 30 bases between the germline ends. The CDR3 DNA reads as TGTGCCAGCAGCCGCCGGGGTTGGGGACGGACAAACAATGAGCAGTACTTC. Translated: CASSRRGWGRTNNEQYF.

This sequence joins TRBV12-3 or TRBV12-4 and TRBJ2-7, with a tentative D call TRBD2 (6 bases). The CDR3 loop spans 15 amino acids. V lost 4 bases, J lost 3 bases, and 16 bases lay in between. The CDR3 nucleotides are TGTGCCAGCAGTTCGCCGGGGGACGGAGACTACGAGCAGTACTTC. Protein product: CASSSPGDGDYEQYF.

This clonotype was observed a few times. The rearrangement links TRBV12-3 or TRBV12-4 to TRBJ2-1; 13 nucleotides match TRBD2. The junction had 4 bases not matched to a gene; V was cut back by 11 bases and J by 6 bases. CDR3 length: 13 residues. CDR3 loop: CAARLAGGNEQFF. DNA of the CDR3: TGTGCCGCCCGACTAGCGGGAGGCAATGAGCAGTTCTTC.

V gene TRBV3-1 combines with J gene TRBJ2-3; D uncertain. The V end was cut by 8 bases, the J end by 1 base, with 13 bases between. Germline CDR1 LGHDT, CDR2 YNNKEL (reference sequence). The CDR3 length is 14 residues. CDR3 region: CASGIRSGTDTQYF. The CDR3, as DNA: TGTGCCAGCGGCATTAGGAGCGGCACAGATACGCAGTATTTT.

The chain has TRBV5-5 and TRBJ2-7; 8 nucleotides align to TRBD1. Germline V gene lookup returns CDR1 SGHKS and CDR2 YYEKEE (reference sequence). Trimming removed 4 bases from V and 2 bases from J; junction bases left unmatched: 8. The CDR3 totals 15 residues. This chain's CDR3 is CASSMGDRRTYEQYF. In DNA, the CDR3 is TGTGCCAGCAGCATGGGGGACAGGCGTACCTACGAGCAGTACTTC.

The chain combines TRBV6-6 with TRBJ2-7; 9 nucleotides agree with TRBD1. The CDR3 runs 16 residues. Germline-derived CDR1 and CDR2 are MNHNY and SVGAGI (reference sequence). The V and J ends lost 0 bases and 1 base, in that order; junction bases with no gene match: 4. This CDR3 reads CASSYSWTGASYEQYF. The DNA of the CDR3 is TGTGCCAGCAGTTACTCATGGACAGGGGCTTCCTACGAGCAGTACTTC.

In this sample, this clonotype turned up many times. CDR3 sequence: CASSLWDYEQYF. DNA for the CDR3: TGTGCCAGCAGCTTATGGGACTACGAGCAGTACTTC. The J gene is TRBJ2-7, the V gene TRBV7-9; no firm D call. Germline V gene data show CDR1 as SEHNR and CDR2 as FQNEAQ (reference sequence). The CDR3 consists of 12 residues. V lost 2 bases and J 3 bases, leaving 5 bases between the germline ends.

This chain connects TRBV11-2 to TRBJ2-5; D remains ambiguous. This CDR3 has 14 residues. Germline lookup yields CDR1 SGHAT and CDR2 FQNNGV. V was trimmed by 0 bases and J by 5 bases, leaving 10 bases between them. DNA for the CDR3: TGTGCCAGCAGCTTAGAGGGCCGATTTGAGACCCAGTACTTC. It encodes CASSLEGRFETQYF. The full variable domain, with the rest looked up from reference TRBV11-2 and TRBJ2-5, is EAGVAQSPRYKIIEKRQSVAFWCNPISGHATLYWYQQILGQGPKLLIQFQNNGVVDDSQLPKDRFSAERLKGVDSTLKIQPAKLEDSAVYLCASSLEGRFETQYFGPGTRLLVL.

V and J are TRBV10-3 and TRBJ2-1; tentative D call: TRBD2 (7 bases). V lost 2 bases and J 6 bases, leaving 20 bases between the germline ends. The CDR3 is 17 residues long. Germline V gene sequence: CDR1 ENHRY, CDR2 SYGVKD. CDR3 nucleotide sequence: TGTGCCATCAGTGAGACGAAGGGGGGGATGGGGCCCAATGAGCAGTTCTTC. Translation: CAISETKGGMGPNEQFF.

The chain couples TRBV7-2 to TRBJ2-1; 8 nucleotides agree with TRBD2. This CDR3 comprises 16 residues. V dropped 6 bases and J dropped 10; count of bases not matched to a gene: 17. From germline, CDR1 is SGHTA and CDR2 FQGNSA. The CDR3 region has the DNA TGTGCCAGCAGTACACTAGCGGAGCTCAGTTGGACGGAGCAGTTCTTC. It codes for CASSTLAELSWTEQFF.

The rearrangement uses TRBV5-1 and TRBJ2-6; D gene unclear. V dropped 2 bases and J dropped 0 bases, with 6 bases sitting between them. This CDR3 has 15 residues. From germline, CDR1 is SGHRS and CDR2 YFSETQ. The CDR3 is CASSLVPSGANVLTF. The CDR3 coding sequence is TGCGCCAGCAGCTTAGTCCCCTCTGGGGCCAACGTCCTGACTTTC.

V and J are TRBV15 and TRBJ1-4; D unclear. The V end was cut by 5 bases, the J end by 0 bases, with 13 bases between. The CDR3 runs to 16 residues. The germline gives CDR1 LNHNV, CDR2 YYDKDF (reference sequence). The CDR3 DNA follows: TGTGCCACCAGCTTTGACGGGATTGCAACTAATGAAAAACTGTTTTTT. This translates into CATSFDGIATNEKLFF.

The chain links TRBV12-3 or TRBV12-4 to TRBJ2-1; the match to TRBD2 covers 7 bases. V lost 5 bases to trimming and J lost 6 bases; unmatched junction nucleotides: 10. The CDR3 contains 15 residues. The CDR3 here is CASSPRLAPCNEQFF. The CDR3 nucleotides read TGTGCCAGCAGTCCGAGACTAGCACCTTGCAATGAGCAGTTCTTC.